This is a list of T cell receptor beta chains from one sample in a study of read filtering for tumor transcriptome and immune sequencing. TCRdb re-analysed the reads in MiXCR, keeping a single row per CDR3 protein. Among 45,000 to 50,000 distinct CDR3 sequences listed, more than 10% were seen once. The sample was a population of CD138-negative cells sorted from bone marrow. Receptors were obtained from a donor at least 40 years old with multiple myeloma. The CDR3 runs from the conserved cysteine through the conserved F or W. D genes are given only for firm matches. The size field is filled for only some rows; it gives once, few, many or a size class.

J gene: TRBJ2-1
clone size: few
D gene: NA
V gene: TRBV24-1
CDR3 protein: CATSDFSETDEQFF
CDR3 DNA: TGTGCCACCAGTGATTTCAGTGAGACAGATGAGCAGTTCTTC

J gene: TRBJ2-6
clone size: many
D gene: NA
V gene: TRBV25-1
CDR3 protein: CASSGANVLTF
CDR3 DNA: TGTGCCAGCTCTGGGGCCAACGTCCTGACTTTC

J gene: TRBJ2-3
clone size: many
D gene: TRBD2
V gene: TRBV20-1
CDR3 protein: CSASGLDWDTQYF
CDR3 DNA: TGCAGTGCTAGCGGACTAGATTGGGATACGCAGTATTTT

J gene: TRBJ2-3
clone size: many
D gene: NA
V gene: TRBV4-1
CDR3 protein: CASSPEGLVGTDTQYF
CDR3 DNA: TGCGCCAGCAGCCCCGAAGGGCTAGTAGGCACAGATACGCAGTATTTT

J gene: TRBJ2-1
clone size: many
D gene: NA
V gene: TRBV28
CDR3 protein: CASSLWRDSFYNEQFF
CDR3 DNA: TGTGCCAGCAGTTTATGGCGAGACAGTTTCTACAATGAGCAGTTCTTC

J gene: TRBJ2-7
clone size: many
D gene: TRBD2
V gene: TRBV18
CDR3 protein: CASSQQLAGGNEQYF
CDR3 DNA: TGTGCCAGCTCCCAACAGCTAGCGGGAGGGAACGAGCAGTACTTC

J gene: TRBJ2-5
clone size: many
D gene: NA
V gene: TRBV11-1
CDR3 protein: CASSRLSLLGLSFGETQYF
CDR3 DNA: TGTGCCAGCAGCCGTCTCTCATTGCTCGGGCTGTCATTTGGAGAGACCCAGTACTTC

J gene: TRBJ1-4
clone size: many
D gene: TRBD1
V gene: TRBV27
CDR3 protein: CASSDREGEKLFF
CDR3 DNA: TGTGCCAGCAGCGACAGGGAGGGGGAAAAACTGTTTTTT

J gene: TRBJ2-1
clone size: many
D gene: NA
V gene: TRBV7-6
CDR3 protein: CASSLGTNHEQFF
CDR3 DNA: TGTGCCAGCAGCTTAGGGACAAACCATGAGCAGTTCTTC

J gene: TRBJ1-1
clone size: many
D gene: NA
V gene: TRBV25-1
CDR3 protein: CASRDPNTEAFF
CDR3 DNA: TGTGCCAGCAGGGACCCTAACACTGAAGCTTTCTTT

J gene: TRBJ2-1
clone size: many
D gene: TRBD1
V gene: TRBV7-2
CDR3 protein: CASSIGTGDEQFF
CDR3 DNA: TGTGCCAGCAGCATCGGGACAGGAGATGAGCAGTTCTTC

J gene: TRBJ2-1
clone size: many
D gene: TRBD2
V gene: TRBV14
CDR3 protein: CASSPWGGRAYNEQFF
CDR3 DNA: TGTGCCAGCAGCCCTTGGGGCGGGAGGGCCTACAATGAGCAGTTCTTC

J gene: TRBJ1-2
clone size: many
D gene: NA
V gene: TRBV6-1
CDR3 protein: CASRPTVNYGYTF
CDR3 DNA: TGTGCCAGCAGGCCGACAGTTAACTATGGCTACACCTTC

J gene: TRBJ2-1
clone size: many
D gene: TRBD1
V gene: TRBV5-6
CDR3 protein: CASSSGTGSNPPNYNEQFF
CDR3 DNA: TGTGCCAGCAGCTCCGGGACAGGCTCTAATCCCCCTAACTACAATGAGCAGTTCTTC

J gene: TRBJ1-5
clone size: many
D gene: TRBD1
V gene: TRBV30
CDR3 protein: CAWNAGGGNQPQHF
CDR3 DNA: TGTGCCTGGAATGCAGGGGGAGGCAATCAGCCCCAGCATTTT

J gene: TRBJ2-1
clone size: NA
D gene: TRBD2
V gene: TRBV7-3
CDR3 protein: CASSLTSGASSSNEQFF
CDR3 DNA: TGTGCCAGCAGTTTAACTAGCGGGGCTAGCTCCTCCAATGAGCAGTTCTTC

J gene: TRBJ2-1
clone size: many
D gene: NA
V gene: TRBV12-3/TRBV12-4
CDR3 protein: CASSEDHEQFF
CDR3 DNA: TGTGCCAGCAGCGAAGATCATGAGCAGTTCTTC

J gene: TRBJ2-2
clone size: many
D gene: TRBD2
V gene: TRBV2
CDR3 protein: CASGTGPGLAENTGELFF
CDR3 DNA: TGTGCCAGCGGGACAGGACCGGGACTAGCGGAGAACACCGGGGAGCTGTTTTTT

J gene: TRBJ2-5
clone size: many
D gene: NA
V gene: TRBV19
CDR3 protein: CASSQGAVNWTQYF
CDR3 DNA: TGTGCCAGTAGTCAAGGGGCGGTTAATTGGACCCAGTACTTC

J gene: TRBJ2-3
clone size: many
D gene: TRBD2
V gene: TRBV10-3
CDR3 protein: CAISEGLEADTQYF
CDR3 DNA: TGTGCCATCAGTGAGGGACTAGAGGCAGATACGCAGTATTTT

J gene: TRBJ2-1
clone size: medium-sized
D gene: TRBD2
V gene: TRBV24-1
CDR3 protein: CATSDPSGITYNEQFF
CDR3 DNA: TGTGCCACCAGTGATCCCAGCGGGATTACCTACAATGAGCAGTTCTTC

J gene: TRBJ2-1
clone size: NA
D gene: TRBD2
V gene: TRBV12-3/TRBV12-4
CDR3 protein: CASSRSGRGSYNEQFF
CDR3 DNA: TGTGCCAGCAGTCGAAGCGGGAGGGGATCCTACAATGAGCAGTTCTTC

J gene: TRBJ2-3
clone size: many
D gene: TRBD2
V gene: TRBV19
CDR3 protein: CASSPIAGNTDTQYF
CDR3 DNA: TGTGCCAGTAGTCCAATAGCGGGGAACACAGATACGCAGTATTTT

J gene: TRBJ2-1
clone size: NA
D gene: TRBD1
V gene: TRBV18
CDR3 protein: CASVGQGASYNEQFF
CDR3 DNA: TGTGCCAGCGTGGGGCAGGGGGCTTCCTACAATGAGCAGTTCTTC

J gene: TRBJ2-5
clone size: NA
D gene: NA
V gene: TRBV20-1
CDR3 protein: CSARPLAWAGETQYF
CDR3 DNA: TGCAGTGCCAGGCCCTTGGCGTGGGCGGGAGAGACCCAGTACTTC

J gene: TRBJ2-5
clone size: NA
D gene: NA
V gene: TRBV30
CDR3 protein: CAWRSGTKKETQYF
CDR3 DNA: TGTGCCTGGAGATCCGGGACCAAAAAAGAGACCCAGTACTTC

J gene: TRBJ2-1
clone size: many
D gene: TRBD1
V gene: TRBV20-1
CDR3 protein: CSANTNGQGRNEQFF
CDR3 DNA: TGCAGTGCTAATACCAACGGACAGGGTCGTAATGAGCAGTTCTTC